This T cell receptor (beta chain) appears in the sequencing data of a study of T-cell memory formation after mild COVID-19. Study as a whole: In these data, TCR clusters were largely donor specific.

Study-level results: Later expanders leaned toward CD4+, whereas clones contracting from day 15 to 85 were balanced CD4/CD8.

TCRdb fed the 5' RACE reads into MiXCR, producing one record per CDR3 protein. The sample carries approximately 580,000 distinct CDR3 sequences, around 20% recorded once. This clonotype was detected a few times. Its antigen is unknown. The germline V gene encodes CDR1 SGHVS and CDR2 FNYEAQ. V trimming: 4 bases; J trimming: 4 bases; junction bases outside the gene matches: 6. CDR3 size: 15 residues. The chain employs TRBV7-6 and TRBJ1-3, with TRBD1 matching 8 bases. The source is an adult woman who had mild COVID-19 (a few samples of this study predate the infection). Cell type and time point are not known. Material: PBMCs or a T cell subset sorted from them (not recorded which). CDR3 protein: CASSSDRVPGNTIYF. In DNA form, the CDR3 reads TGTGCCAGCAGCTCGGACAGGGTACCGGGAAACACCATATATTTT.